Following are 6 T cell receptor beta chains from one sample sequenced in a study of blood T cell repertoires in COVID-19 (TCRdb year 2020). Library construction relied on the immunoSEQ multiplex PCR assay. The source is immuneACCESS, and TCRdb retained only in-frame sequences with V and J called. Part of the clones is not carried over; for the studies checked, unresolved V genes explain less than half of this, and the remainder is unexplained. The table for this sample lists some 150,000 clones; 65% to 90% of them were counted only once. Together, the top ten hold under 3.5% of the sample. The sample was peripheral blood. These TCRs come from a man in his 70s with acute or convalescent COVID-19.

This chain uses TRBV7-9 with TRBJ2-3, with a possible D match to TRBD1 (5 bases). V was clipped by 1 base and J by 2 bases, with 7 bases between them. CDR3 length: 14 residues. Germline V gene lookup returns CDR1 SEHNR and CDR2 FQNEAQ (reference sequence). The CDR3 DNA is TGTGCCAGCAGCTTAGGACAGCCCACAGATACGCAGTATTTT. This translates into CASSLGQPTDTQYF.

CDR3 DNA sequence: TGCGCCAGCAGCCAAGGGGGGGACAGGTTCCACAATGAGCAGTTCTTC. This translates into CASSQGGDRFHNEQFF. The chain links TRBV4-3 to TRBJ2-1; the match to TRBD1 covers 8 bases. The CDR3 is 16 residues long. The junction had 7 bases not matched to a gene; V was cut back by 1 base and J by 5 bases. Looked up from germline, CDR1 is LGHNA and CDR2 is YSLEER.

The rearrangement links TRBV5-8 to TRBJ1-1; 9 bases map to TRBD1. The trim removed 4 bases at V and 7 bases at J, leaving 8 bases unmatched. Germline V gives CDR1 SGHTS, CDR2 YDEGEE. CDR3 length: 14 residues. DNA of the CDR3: TGTGCCAGCAGCCTGGGGACAGGGCCCGTTGAAGCTTTCTTT. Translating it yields CASSLGTGPVEAFF.

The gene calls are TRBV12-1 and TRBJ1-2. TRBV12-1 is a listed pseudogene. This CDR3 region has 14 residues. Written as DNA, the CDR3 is TGTGCCAGCAGCTTTGCCGGGGAGGGCTATGGCTACACCTTC. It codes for CASSFAGEGYGYTF.

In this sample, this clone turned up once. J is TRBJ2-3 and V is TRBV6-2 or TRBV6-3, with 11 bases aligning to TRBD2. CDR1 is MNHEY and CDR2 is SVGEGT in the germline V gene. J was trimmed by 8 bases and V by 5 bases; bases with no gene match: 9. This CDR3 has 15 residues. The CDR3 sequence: CASSLLAGDSGTQYF. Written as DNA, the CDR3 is TGTGCCAGCAGTCTACTAGCGGGAGATTCGGGTACGCAGTATTTT.

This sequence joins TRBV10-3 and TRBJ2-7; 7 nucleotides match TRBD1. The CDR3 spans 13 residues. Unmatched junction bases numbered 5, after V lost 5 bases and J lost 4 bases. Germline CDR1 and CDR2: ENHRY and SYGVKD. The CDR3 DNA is TGTGCCATCAGTAAGGGGGCCCGTTACGAGCAGTACTTC. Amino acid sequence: CAISKGARYEQYF.